The 2 T cell receptor beta chains given below trace back to one sample, sequenced in a study of vaccination effects on CD4 cells after COVID-19. Data came from immunoSEQ multiplex PCR; TCRdb stores just in-frame clones and leaves some out. The table includes tens of thousands of clones, roughly 80% detected once. Ahead of sequencing, the ViraFEST assay grew antigen-specific CD4+ T cells using viral peptide pools. Following a roughly 11-day culture, CD4+ T cells were purified. Vaccine administered to participants consisted of two doses of either BNT162b2 or mRNA-1273. For these receptors, no antigen is known. This sample comprised CD4+ T cells from PBMCs cultured with SARS-CoV-2 spike peptides, obtained after COVID-19 vaccination. These receptors were taken from a human donor who received a COVID-19 vaccine. Some clones in this sample may be carry-over from other donors' samples.

This chain connects TRBV4-3 to TRBJ2-3; 9 bases map to TRBD2. The V gene end was trimmed by 0 bases and the J gene end by 5 bases; junction bases not matched to a gene: 6. The CDR3 sequence is 16 residues long. CDR1 is LGHNA, CDR2 YSLEER, per germline. The CDR3: CASSQDAAGGRDTQYF. CDR3 sequence (DNA): TGCGCCAGCAGCCAAGATGCGGCGGGGGGGCGAGATACGCAGTATTTT.

This rearrangement joins TRBV11-2 to TRBJ2-1, with TRBD2 identical over 7 bases. Germline loops: CDR1 SGHAT, CDR2 FQNNGV. With 6 bases clipped from V and 5 bases from J, the junction kept 4 bases outside the gene matches. CDR3 length: 13 residues. CDR3 sequence: CASRALANNEQFF. The DNA of the CDR3 is TGTGCCAGCAGGGCACTAGCGAACAATGAGCAGTTCTTC. Full variable domain (rest looked up from reference TRBV11-2 and TRBJ2-1): EAGVAQSPRYKIIEKRQSVAFWCNPISGHATLYWYQQILGQGPKLLIQFQNNGVVDDSQLPKDRFSAERLKGVDSTLKIQPAKLEDSAVYLCASRALANNEQFFGPGTRLTVL.